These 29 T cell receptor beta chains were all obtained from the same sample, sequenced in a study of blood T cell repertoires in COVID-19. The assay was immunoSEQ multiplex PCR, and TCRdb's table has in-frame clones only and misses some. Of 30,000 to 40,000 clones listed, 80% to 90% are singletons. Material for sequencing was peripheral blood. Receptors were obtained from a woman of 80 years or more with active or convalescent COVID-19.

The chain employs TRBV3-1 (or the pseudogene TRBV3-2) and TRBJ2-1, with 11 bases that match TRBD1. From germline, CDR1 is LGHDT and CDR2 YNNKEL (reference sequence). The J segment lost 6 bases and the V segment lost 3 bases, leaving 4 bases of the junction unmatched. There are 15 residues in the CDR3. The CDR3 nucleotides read TGTGCCAGCAGCCACCCCGGGACAGGGGGCAATGAGCAGTTCTTC. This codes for CASSHPGTGGNEQFF.

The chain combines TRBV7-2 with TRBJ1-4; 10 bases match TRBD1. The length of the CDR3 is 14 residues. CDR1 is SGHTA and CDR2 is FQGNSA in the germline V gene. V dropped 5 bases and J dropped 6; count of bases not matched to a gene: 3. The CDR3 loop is CASSPGQGDEKLFF. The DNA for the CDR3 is TGTGCCAGCAGCCCCGGACAGGGGGATGAAAAACTGTTTTTT.

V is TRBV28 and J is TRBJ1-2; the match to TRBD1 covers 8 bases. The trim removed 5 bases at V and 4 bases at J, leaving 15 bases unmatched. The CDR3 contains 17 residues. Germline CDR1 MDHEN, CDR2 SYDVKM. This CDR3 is CASSPAGGGFWSYGYTF. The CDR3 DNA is TGTGCCAGCAGTCCCGCAGGGGGCGGCTTTTGGTCCTATGGCTACACCTTC.

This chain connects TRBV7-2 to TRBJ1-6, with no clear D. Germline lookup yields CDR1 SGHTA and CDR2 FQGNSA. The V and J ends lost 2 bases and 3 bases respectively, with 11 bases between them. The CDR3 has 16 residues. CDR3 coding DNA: TGTGCCAGCAGCTTACTCGCCAGTCTCTATAATTCACCCCTCCACTTT. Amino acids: CASSLLASLYNSPLHF.

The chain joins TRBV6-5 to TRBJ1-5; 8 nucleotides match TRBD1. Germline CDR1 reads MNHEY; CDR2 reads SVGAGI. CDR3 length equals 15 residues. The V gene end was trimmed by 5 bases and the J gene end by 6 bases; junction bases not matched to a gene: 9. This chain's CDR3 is CASSPDRGTTQPQHF. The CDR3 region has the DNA TGTGCCAGCAGTCCCGACAGGGGTACGACTCAGCCCCAGCATTTT.

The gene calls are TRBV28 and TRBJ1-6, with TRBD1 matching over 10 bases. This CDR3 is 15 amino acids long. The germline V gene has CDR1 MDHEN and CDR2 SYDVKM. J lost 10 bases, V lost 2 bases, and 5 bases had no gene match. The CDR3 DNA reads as TGTGCCAGCAGTTTAGCGACAGGGGGCGCATCACCCCTCCACTTT. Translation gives CASSLATGGASPLHF.

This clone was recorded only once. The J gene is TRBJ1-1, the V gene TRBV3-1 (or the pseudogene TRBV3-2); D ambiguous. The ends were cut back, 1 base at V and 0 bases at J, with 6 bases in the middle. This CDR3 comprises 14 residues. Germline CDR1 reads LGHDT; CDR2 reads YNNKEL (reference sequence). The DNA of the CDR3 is TGTGCCAGCAGCCAAGGTCCCATGAACACTGAAGCTTTCTTT. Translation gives CASSQGPMNTEAFF.

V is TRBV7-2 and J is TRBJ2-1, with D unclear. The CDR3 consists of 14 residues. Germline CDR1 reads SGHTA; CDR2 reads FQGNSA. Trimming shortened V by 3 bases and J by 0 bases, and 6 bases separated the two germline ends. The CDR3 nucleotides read TGTGCCAGCAGCTTGGCTAGCTCCTACAATGAGCAGTTCTTC. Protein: CASSLASSYNEQFF.

Here the CDR3 DNA reads TGTGCCAGCAGCCCTCGGACAGACTATAGCAATCAGCCCCAGCATTTT. Translated: CASSPRTDYSNQPQHF. The chain carries TRBV9 and TRBJ1-5; tentatively, D is TRBD1 (6 bases). V dropped 4 bases and J dropped 0 bases, with 14 bases sitting between them. The CDR3 consists of 16 residues. Germline CDR1 SGDLS, CDR2 YYNGEE.

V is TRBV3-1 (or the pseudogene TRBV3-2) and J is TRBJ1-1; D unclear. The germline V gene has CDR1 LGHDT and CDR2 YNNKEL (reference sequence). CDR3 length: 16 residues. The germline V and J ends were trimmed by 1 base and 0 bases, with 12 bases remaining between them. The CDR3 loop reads CASSQGGGAMNTEAFF. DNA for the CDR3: TGTGCCAGCAGCCAAGGAGGCGGTGCTATGAACACTGAAGCTTTCTTT.

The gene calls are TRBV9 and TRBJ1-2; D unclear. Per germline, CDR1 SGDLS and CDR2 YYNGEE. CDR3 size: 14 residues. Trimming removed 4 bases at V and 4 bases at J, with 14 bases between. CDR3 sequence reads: CASSPRNALYGYTF. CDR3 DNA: TGTGCCAGCAGCCCCAGAAATGCTCTCTATGGCTACACCTTC.

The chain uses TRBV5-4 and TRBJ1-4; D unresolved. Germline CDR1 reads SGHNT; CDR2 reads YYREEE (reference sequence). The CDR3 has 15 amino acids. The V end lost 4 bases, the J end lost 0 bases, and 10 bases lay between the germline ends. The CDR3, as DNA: TGTGCCAGCAGCCCGGGAGGAGCAACTAATGAAAAACTGTTTTTT. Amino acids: CASSPGGATNEKLFF.

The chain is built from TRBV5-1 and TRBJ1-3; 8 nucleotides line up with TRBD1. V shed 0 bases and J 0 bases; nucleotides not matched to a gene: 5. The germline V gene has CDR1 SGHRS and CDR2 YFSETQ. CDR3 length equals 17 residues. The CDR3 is CASSLVAGGTSGNTIYF. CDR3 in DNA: TGCGCCAGCAGCTTGGTAGCAGGGGGCACCTCTGGAAACACCATATATTTT.

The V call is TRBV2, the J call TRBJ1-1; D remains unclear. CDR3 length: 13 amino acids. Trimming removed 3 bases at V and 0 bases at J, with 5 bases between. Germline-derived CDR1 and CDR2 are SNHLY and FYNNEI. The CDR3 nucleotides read TGTGCCAGCAGTGAGGAGATGAACACTGAAGCTTTCTTT. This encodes CASSEEMNTEAFF.

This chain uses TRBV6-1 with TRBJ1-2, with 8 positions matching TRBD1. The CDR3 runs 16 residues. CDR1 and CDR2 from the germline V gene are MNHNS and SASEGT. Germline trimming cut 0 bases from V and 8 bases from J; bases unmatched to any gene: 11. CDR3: CASSEALSGTGNGYTF. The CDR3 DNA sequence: TGTGCCAGCAGTGAAGCGCTGTCCGGGACAGGAAACGGCTACACCTTC.

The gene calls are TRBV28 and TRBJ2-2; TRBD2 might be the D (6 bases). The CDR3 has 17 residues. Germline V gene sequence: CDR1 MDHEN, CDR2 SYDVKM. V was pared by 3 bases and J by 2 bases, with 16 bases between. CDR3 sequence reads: CASSFFRRGVNTGELFF. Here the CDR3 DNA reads TGTGCCAGCAGTTTTTTCCGGAGGGGCGTAAACACCGGGGAGCTGTTTTTT.

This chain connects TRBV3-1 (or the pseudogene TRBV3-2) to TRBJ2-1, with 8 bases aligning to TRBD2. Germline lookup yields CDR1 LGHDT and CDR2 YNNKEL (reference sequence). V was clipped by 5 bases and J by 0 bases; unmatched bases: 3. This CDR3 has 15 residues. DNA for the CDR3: TGTGCCAGCAGCTGGAGCGGGGGCTCCTACAATGAGCAGTTCTTC. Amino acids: CASSWSGGSYNEQFF.

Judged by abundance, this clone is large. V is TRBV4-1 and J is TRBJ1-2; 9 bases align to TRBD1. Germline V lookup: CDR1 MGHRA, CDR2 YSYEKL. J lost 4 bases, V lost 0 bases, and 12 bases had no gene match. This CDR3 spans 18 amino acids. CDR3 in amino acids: CASSQDLGTGTRAYGYTF. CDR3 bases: TGCGCCAGCAGCCAAGATCTCGGGACAGGGACGCGCGCCTATGGCTACACCTTC.

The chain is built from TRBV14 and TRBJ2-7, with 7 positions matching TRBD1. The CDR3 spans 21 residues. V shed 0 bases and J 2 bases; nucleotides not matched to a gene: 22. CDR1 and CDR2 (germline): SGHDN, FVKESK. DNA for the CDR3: TGTGCCAGCAGCCAAGATCGGGGCGGTCTATTGAGGGGGCTGCCTCCCTACGAGCAGTACTTC. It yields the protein CASSQDRGGLLRGLPPYEQYF.

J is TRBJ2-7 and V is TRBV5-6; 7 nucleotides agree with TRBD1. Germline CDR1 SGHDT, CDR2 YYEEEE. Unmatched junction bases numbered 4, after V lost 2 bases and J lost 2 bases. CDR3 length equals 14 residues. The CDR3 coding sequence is TGTGCCAGCAGCTTAACAGGGGTGACCTACGAGCAGTACTTC. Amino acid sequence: CASSLTGVTYEQYF.

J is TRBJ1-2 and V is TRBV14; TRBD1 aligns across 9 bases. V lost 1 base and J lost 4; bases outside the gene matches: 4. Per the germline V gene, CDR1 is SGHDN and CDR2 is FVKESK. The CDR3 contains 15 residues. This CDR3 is CASSQALDRGYGYTF. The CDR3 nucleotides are TGTGCCAGCAGCCAAGCCCTGGACAGGGGCTATGGCTACACCTTC.

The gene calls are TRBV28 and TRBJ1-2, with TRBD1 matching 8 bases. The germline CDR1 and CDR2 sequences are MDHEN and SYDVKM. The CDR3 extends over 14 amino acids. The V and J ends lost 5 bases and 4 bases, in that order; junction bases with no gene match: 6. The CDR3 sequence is CASSLTGVAYGYTF. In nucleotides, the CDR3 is TGTGCCAGCAGTCTGACAGGGGTGGCCTATGGCTACACCTTC.

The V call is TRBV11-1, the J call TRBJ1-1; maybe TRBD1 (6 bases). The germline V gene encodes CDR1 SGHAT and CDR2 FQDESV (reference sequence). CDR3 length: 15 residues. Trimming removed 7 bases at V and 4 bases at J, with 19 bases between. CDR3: CASTQGQGIGTEAFF. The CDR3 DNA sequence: TGTGCCAGCACCCAGGGGCAGGGGATTGGCACTGAAGCTTTCTTT. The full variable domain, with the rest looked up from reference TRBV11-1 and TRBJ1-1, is EAEVAQSPRYKITEKSQAVAFWCDPISGHATLYWYRQILGQGPELLVQFQDESVVDDSQLPKDRFSAERLKGVDSTLKIQPAELGDSAMYLCASTQGQGIGTEAFFGQGTRLTVV.

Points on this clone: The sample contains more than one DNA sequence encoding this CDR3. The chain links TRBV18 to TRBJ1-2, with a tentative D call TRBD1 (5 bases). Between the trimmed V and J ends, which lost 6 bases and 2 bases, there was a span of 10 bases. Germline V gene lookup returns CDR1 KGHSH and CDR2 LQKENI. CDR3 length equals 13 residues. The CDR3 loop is CASSPGGNYGYTF. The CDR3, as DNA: TGTGCCAGCTCTCCCGGGGGGAACTATGGCTACACCTTC.

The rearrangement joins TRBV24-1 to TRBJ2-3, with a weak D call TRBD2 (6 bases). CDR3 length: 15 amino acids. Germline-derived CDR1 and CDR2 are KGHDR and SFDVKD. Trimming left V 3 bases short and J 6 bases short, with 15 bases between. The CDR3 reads CATSDPGDFRDTQYF. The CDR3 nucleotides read TGTGCCACCAGTGATCCTGGGGACTTCAGGGATACGCAGTATTTT.

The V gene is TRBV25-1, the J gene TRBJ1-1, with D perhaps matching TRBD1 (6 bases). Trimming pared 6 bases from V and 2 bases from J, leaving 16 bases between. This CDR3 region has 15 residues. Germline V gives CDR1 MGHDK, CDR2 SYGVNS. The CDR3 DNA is TGTGCCAGCAGGACTACAGGGTACCGAAACACTGAAGCTTTCTTT. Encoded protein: CASRTTGYRNTEAFF.

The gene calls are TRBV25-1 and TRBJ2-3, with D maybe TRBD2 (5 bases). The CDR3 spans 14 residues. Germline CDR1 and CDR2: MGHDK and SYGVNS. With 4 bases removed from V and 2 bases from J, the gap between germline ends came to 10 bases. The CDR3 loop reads CASSAREITDTQYF. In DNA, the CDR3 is TGTGCCAGCAGTGCTAGGGAGATCACAGATACGCAGTATTTT.

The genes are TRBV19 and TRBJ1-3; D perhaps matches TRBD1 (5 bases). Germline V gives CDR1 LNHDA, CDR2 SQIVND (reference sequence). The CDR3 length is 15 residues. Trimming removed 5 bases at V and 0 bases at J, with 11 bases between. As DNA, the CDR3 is TGTGCCAGTAGTTTACAGGCCTACTCTGGAAACACCATATATTTT. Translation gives CASSLQAYSGNTIYF.

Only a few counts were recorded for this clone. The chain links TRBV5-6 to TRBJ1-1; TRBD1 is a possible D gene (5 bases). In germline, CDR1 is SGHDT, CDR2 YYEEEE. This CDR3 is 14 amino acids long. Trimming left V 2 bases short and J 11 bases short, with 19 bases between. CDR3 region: CASSFSDKTGVAFF. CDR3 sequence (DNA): TGTGCCAGCAGCTTCTCGGACAAAACGGGAGTGGCTTTCTTT.